This TCR beta chain originates from a study of T cells in localized non-small cell lung cancer. Whole-study findings and limits: Median detection of top 100 tumor clones in adjacent lung was over 45 clones. Exceeding tumor, uninvolved adjacent lung had the highest T cell clonality.

The CDR3 loop spans 12 amino acids. Trimming shortened V by 6 bases and J by 3 bases, and 9 bases separated the two germline ends. The V gene's germline CDR1 is MNHEY and CDR2 SMNVEV (reference sequence). Profiling relied on immunoSEQ multiplex PCR, and the TCRdb table lists in-frame clones only, not all of them. The table has about 79,000 clones, 85% to 90% seen once. Concerning this clone itself: Its target is not known.

The TCR originated in a woman aged 35 to 70 with stage I squamous cell lung carcinoma. The chain carries TRBV27 and TRBJ2-7; the D is unclear. The input for sequencing was peripheral blood, taken before any cancer treatment. The CDR3 coding sequence is TGTGCCAGCAGCGATCGACGCTACGAGCAGTACTTC. This encodes CASSDRRYEQYF.